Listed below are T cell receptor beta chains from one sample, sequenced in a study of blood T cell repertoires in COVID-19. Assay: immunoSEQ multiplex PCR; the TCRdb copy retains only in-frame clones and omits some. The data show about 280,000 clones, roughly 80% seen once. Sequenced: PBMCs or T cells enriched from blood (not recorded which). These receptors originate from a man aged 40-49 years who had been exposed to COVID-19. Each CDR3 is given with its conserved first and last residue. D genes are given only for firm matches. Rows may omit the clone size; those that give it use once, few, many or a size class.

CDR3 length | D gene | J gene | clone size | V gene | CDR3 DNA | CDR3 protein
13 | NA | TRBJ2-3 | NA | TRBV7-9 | TGTGCCAGCAGCTTAGCGACTGCTTATACGCAGTATTTT | CASSLATAYTQYF
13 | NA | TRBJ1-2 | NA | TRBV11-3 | TGTGCCAGCGGTGACAACAGTAACTATGGCTACACCTTC | CASGDNSNYGYTF
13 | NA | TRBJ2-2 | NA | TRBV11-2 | TGTGCCAGCAGCTTAGGACTCACCGGGGAGCTGTTTTTT | CASSLGLTGELFF
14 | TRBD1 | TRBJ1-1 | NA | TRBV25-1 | TGTGCCAGCAGGGAGACAGGGCACAACACTGAAGCTTTCTTT | CASRETGHNTEAFF
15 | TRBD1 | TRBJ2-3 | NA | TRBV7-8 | TGTGCCAGCCCCCCGGGGGACAGGGGGCCAGATACGCAGTATTTT | CASPPGDRGPDTQYF
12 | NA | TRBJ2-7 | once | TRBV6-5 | TGTGCCAGCAACTCGGGTTCCTACGAGCAGTACTTC | CASNSGSYEQYF
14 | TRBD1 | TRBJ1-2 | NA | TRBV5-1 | TGCGCCAGCAGTACCGTCACAGGGGATGATGGCTACACCTTC | CASSTVTGDDGYTF
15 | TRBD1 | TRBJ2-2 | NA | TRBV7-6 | TGTGCCAGCAGCTCGGGACAGGGGAGCACCGGGGAGCTGTTTTTT | CASSSGQGSTGELFF
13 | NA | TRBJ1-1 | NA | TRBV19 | TGTGCCAGTAGTACAAGGGGGACCACTGAAGCTTTCTTT | CASSTRGTTEAFF
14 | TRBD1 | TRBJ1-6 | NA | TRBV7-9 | TGTGCCAGCAGCTTAGAGAACAGGGGTTCACCCCTCCACTTT | CASSLENRGSPLHF
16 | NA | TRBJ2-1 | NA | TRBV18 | TGTGCCAGCTCACCTTTGGCGGATAGCTCCTACAATGAGCAGTTCTTC | CASSPLADSSYNEQFF
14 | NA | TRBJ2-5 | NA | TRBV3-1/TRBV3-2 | TGTGCCAGCAGCCCCCCCGGGAACAAAGAGACCCAGTACTTC | CASSPPGNKETQYF
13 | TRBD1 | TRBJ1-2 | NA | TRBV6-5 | TGTGCCAGCAGAGTTACAGGGGACTATGGCTACACCTTC | CASRVTGDYGYTF
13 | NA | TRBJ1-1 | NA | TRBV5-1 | TGCGCCAGCAGCTTGGCCGGGGGGATTGAAGCTTTCTTT | CASSLAGGIEAFF
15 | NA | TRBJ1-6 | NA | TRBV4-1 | TGCGCCAGCAGCCTTCTACTCCTACGGAATTCACCCCTCCACTTT | CASSLLLLRNSPLHF
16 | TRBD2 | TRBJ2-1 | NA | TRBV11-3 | TGTGCCAGCAGCTTAGGGGCTAGCGGGATGGACCATGAGCAGTTCTTC | CASSLGASGMDHEQFF
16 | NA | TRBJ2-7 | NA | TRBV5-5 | TGTGCCAGCAGCCGTGCCGGGGGACAGTTCACCTACGAGCAGTACTTC | CASSRAGGQFTYEQYF
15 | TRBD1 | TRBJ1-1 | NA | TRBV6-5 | TGTGCCAGCAGTTTCGATGACAGGGGGGCCACTGAAGCTTTCTTT | CASSFDDRGATEAFF
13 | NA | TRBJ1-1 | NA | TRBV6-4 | TGTGCCAGCAGGGCAGGGTCTTACACTGAAGCTTTCTTT | CASRAGSYTEAFF
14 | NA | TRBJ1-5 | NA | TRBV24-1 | TGTGCCACCAGTGAAACAGGGTTTGGACAGCCCCAGCATTTT | CATSETGFGQPQHF
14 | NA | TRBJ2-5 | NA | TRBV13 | TGTGCCAGCAGCCTCAGGGGTTCGCAAGAGACCCAGTACTTC | CASSLRGSQETQYF
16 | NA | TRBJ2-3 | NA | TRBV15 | TGTGCCACCAGCACAGGGTCCAGGGTTGGCACAGATACGCAGTATTTT | CATSTGSRVGTDTQYF
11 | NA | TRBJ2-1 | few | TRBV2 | TGTGCCGGGAGCTCCTACAATGAGCAGTTCTTC | CAGSSYNEQFF
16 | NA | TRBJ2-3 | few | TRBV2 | TGTGCCAGCAGTTTTATACAGGGAATAGCAACAGATACGCAGTATTTT | CASSFIQGIATDTQYF
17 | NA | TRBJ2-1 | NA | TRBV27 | TGTGCCAGCAGGGGAGGCGAAGGAGAGGTAAAATACAATGAGCAGTTCTTC | CASRGGEGEVKYNEQFF
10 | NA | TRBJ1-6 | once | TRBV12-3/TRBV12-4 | TGTGCCAGCAGCCCTCCCCCCCTCCACTTT | CASSPPPLHF
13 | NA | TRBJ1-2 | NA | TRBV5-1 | TGCGCCAGCAGCTACAGGGTAACTCGGGGCTACACCTTC | CASSYRVTRGYTF